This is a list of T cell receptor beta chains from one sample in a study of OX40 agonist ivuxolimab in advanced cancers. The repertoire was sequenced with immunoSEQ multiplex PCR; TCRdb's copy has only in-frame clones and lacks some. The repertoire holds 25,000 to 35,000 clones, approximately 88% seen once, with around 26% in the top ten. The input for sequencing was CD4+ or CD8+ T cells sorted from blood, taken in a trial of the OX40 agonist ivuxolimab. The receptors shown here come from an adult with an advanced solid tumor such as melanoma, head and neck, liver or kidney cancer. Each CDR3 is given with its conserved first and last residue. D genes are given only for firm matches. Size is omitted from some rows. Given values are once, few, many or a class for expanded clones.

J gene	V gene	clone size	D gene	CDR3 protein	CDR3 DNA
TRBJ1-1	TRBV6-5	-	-	CASSYSAMMNTEAFF	TGTGCCAGCAGTTACTCAGCCATGATGAACACTGAAGCTTTCTTT
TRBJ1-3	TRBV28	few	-	CASSSLRDPETGNTIYF	TGTGCCAGCAGTTCCCTCCGGGACCCCGAGACTGGAAACACCATATATTTT
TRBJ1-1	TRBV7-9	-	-	CASRGEGREVLRAFF	TGTGCCAGCCGAGGCGAGGGGCGCGAGGTATTGAGAGCTTTCTTT
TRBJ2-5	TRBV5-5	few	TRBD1	CASSAWDRGRTKTQYF	TGTGCCAGCAGCGCCTGGGACAGGGGGCGCACGAAGACCCAGTACTTC
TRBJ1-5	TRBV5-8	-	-	CASSLDYSEQPQHF	TGTGCCAGCAGCTTGGATTACAGCGAACAGCCCCAGCATTTT
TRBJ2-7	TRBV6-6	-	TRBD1	CASSQSTGGPYEQYF	TGTGCCAGCAGTCAGTCCACAGGGGGTCCCTACGAGCAGTACTTC
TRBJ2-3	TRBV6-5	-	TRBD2	CASSSVGGSTDTQYF	TGTGCCAGCAGCTCAGTGGGGGGGAGCACAGATACGCAGTATTTT
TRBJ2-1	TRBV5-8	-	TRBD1	CASSSDRSYNEQFF	TGTGCCAGCAGCTCGGACAGGAGTTACAATGAGCAGTTCTTC
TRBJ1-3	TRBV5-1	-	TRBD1	CASSYEVWTGENTIYF	TGCGCCAGCAGCTACGAAGTTTGGACAGGGGAAAACACCATATATTTT
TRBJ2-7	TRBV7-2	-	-	CASSPHLYEQYF	TGTGCCAGCAGCCCCCATCTCTACGAGCAGTACTTC
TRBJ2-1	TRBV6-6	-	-	CASSFGLNEQFF	TGTGCCAGCAGTTTCGGGCTGAATGAGCAGTTCTTC
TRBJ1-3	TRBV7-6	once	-	CASSLAGTGNTIYF	TGTGCCAGCAGCTTAGCAGGGACGGGAAACACCATATATTTT
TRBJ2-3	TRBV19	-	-	CASSSGWGTSDTQYF	TGTGCCAGTAGTTCCGGGTGGGGTACGTCAGATACGCAGTATTTT
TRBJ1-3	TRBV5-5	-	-	CASSPGVGNTIYF	TGTGCCAGCAGCCCAGGGGTTGGAAACACCATATATTTT
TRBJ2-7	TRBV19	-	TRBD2	CASSRASGRICLEQYF	TGTGCCAGTAGTAGGGCTAGCGGGAGGATTTGTCTCGAGCAGTACTTC
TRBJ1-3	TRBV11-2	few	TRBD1	CASSSNRGHGNTIYF	TGTGCCAGCAGCTCTAACAGGGGGCATGGAAACACCATATATTTT
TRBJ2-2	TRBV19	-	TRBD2	CASDSEERGVTGELFF	TGTGCCAGTGACTCCGAAGAGCGGGGGGTCACCGGGGAGCTGTTTTTT
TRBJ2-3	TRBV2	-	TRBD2	CASSETVAGGRNTQYF	TGTGCCAGCAGTGAAACGGTGGCGGGAGGTAGGAATACGCAGTATTTT
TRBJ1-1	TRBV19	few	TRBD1	CASSFPPRGRYTEAFF	TGTGCCAGTAGCTTCCCCCCCAGGGGGAGGTACACTGAAGCTTTCTTT
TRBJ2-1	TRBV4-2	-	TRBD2	CASSQELSGGTEQFF	TGTGCCAGCAGCCAAGAGTTGAGCGGGGGGACCGAGCAGTTCTTC
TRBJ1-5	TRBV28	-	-	CASTLYRGNQPQHF	TGTGCCAGCACCCTATACAGGGGCAATCAGCCCCAGCATTTT
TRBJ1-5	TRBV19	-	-	CASRVQGTSNQPQHF	TGTGCCAGTCGAGTACAGGGAACTAGCAATCAGCCCCAGCATTTT
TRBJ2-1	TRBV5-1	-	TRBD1	CASSGTGGSYNEQFF	TGCGCCAGCAGCGGGACAGGTGGCTCCTACAATGAGCAGTTCTTC
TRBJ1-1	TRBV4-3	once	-	CASSQAYGGMNTEAFF	TGCGCCAGCAGCCAAGCTTATGGGGGCATGAACACTGAAGCTTTCTTT
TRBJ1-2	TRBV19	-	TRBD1	CASTLGQGFRKFYTF	TGTGCCAGTACTCTCGGACAGGGATTCCGCAAATTCTACACCTTC
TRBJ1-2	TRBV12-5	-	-	CASRTGGERDGYTF	TGTGCTAGCAGGACGGGGGGTGAACGAGATGGCTACACCTTC
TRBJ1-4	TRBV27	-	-	CASSPGRPNEKLFF	TGTGCCAGCAGTCCGGGACGGCCAAATGAAAAACTGTTTTTT
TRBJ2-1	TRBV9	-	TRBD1	CASSVPSGQGYNEQFF	TGTGCCAGCAGCGTCCCCTCGGGACAGGGGTACAATGAGCAGTTCTTC
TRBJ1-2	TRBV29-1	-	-	CSVVPDGYGNYGYTF	TGCAGCGTCGTCCCCGACGGTTACGGTAACTATGGCTACACCTTC
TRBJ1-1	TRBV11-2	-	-	CASSRSAELNTEAFF	TGTGCCAGCAGCCGTTCGGCTGAACTGAACACTGAAGCTTTCTTT
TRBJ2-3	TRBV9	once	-	CASSVVVGGTDTQYF	TGTGCCAGCAGCGTAGTAGTCGGGGGCACAGATACGCAGTATTTT
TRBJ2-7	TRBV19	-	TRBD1	CASSLSGTGVYEQYF	TGTGCCAGTAGCCTGTCCGGGACAGGGGTCTACGAGCAGTACTTC
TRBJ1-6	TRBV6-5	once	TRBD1	CASSYSRQGDSPLHF	TGTGCCAGCAGTTACTCCCGACAGGGGGATTCACCCCTCCACTTT
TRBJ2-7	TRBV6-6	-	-	CASSFFRDGGYEQYF	TGTGCCAGCAGTTTCTTCCGGGACGGAGGCTACGAGCAGTACTTC
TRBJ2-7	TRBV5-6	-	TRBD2	CASRGTSGVGQYF	TGTGCCAGCAGGGGGACTAGCGGGGTGGGGCAGTACTTC
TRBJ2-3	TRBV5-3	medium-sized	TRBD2	CARSLGTSGSTDTQYF	TGTGCCAGAAGCTTGGGGACTAGCGGTAGCACAGATACGCAGTATTTT
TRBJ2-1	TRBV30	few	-	CAWSGPNNEQFF	TGTGCCTGGTCAGGGCCCAACAATGAGCAGTTCTTC
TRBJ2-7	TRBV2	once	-	CASMSGTGPYEQYF	TGTGCCAGCATGTCCGGAACAGGGCCCTACGAGCAGTACTTC
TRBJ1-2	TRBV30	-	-	CAWSVLTYSSNYGYTF	TGTGCCTGGAGTGTATTGACCTACTCATCTAACTATGGCTACACCTTC
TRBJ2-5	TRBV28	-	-	CASSSVGYQETQYF	TGTGCCAGCAGTTCCGTGGGGTACCAAGAGACCCAGTACTTC
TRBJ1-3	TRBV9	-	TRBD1	CASSLATGAGNTIYF	TGTGCCAGCAGCCTTGCGACAGGGGCAGGAAACACCATATATTTT
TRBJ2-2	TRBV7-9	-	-	CASSLAFRTGELFF	TGTGCCAGCAGCTTAGCTTTTCGTACCGGGGAGCTGTTTTTT
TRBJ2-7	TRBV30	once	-	CAWSVPTPGTYYEQYF	TGTGCCTGGAGTGTTCCTACTCCCGGGACATACTACGAGCAGTACTTC
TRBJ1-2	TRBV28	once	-	CASRIGGIGYTF	TGTGCCAGCAGGATAGGGGGGATCGGCTACACCTTC
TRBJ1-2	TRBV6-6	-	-	CASSYSGRPLDGYTF	TGTGCCAGCAGTTACTCAGGCAGGCCATTGGATGGCTACACCTTC
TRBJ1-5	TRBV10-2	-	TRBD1	CASSESEWTGGGNQPQHF	TGCGCCAGCAGTGAGTCTGAATGGACAGGGGGCGGGAATCAGCCCCAGCATTTT
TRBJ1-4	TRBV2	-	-	CASSLQGSPNEKLFF	TGTGCCAGTTCGTTGCAGGGTTCCCCTAATGAAAAACTGTTTTTT
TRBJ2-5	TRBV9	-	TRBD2	CASSDTSGKETQYF	TGTGCCAGCAGCGATACTAGCGGAAAAGAGACCCAGTACTTC
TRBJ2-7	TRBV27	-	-	CASSLGLTYEQYF	TGTGCCAGCAGTCTAGGACTGACCTACGAGCAGTACTTC
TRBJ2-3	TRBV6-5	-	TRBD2	CASRHRGSGTDTQYF	TGTGCCAGCAGGCATCGCGGGAGCGGCACAGATACGCAGTATTTT
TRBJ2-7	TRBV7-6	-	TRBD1	CASSLEQGGTSYEQYF	TGTGCCAGCAGCTTAGAACAGGGGGGAACCTCCTACGAGCAGTACTTC
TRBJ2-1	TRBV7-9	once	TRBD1	CASSLGTGGSDEQFF	TGTGCCAGCAGCTTAGGTACAGGGGGTTCGGATGAGCAGTTCTTC
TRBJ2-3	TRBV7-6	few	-	CASSLGALGVTDTQYF	TGTGCCAGCAGCTTAGGCGCCCTGGGGGTGACAGATACGCAGTATTTT
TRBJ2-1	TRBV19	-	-	CASSIGQYLGNEQFF	TGTGCCAGTAGTATTGGACAATACTTGGGCAATGAGCAGTTCTTC